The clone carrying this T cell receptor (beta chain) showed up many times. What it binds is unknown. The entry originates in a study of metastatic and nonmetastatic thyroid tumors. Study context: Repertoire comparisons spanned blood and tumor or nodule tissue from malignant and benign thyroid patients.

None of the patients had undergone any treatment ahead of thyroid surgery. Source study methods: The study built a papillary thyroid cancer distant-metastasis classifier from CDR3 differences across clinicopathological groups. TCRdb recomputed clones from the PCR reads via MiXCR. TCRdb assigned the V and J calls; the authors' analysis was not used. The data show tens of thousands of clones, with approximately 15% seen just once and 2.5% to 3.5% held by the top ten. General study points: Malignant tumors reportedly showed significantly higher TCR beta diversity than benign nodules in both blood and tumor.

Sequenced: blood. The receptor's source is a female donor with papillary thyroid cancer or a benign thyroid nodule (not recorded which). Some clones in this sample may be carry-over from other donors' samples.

This CDR3 reads CSAQNGQLNQPQHF. The CDR3 coding sequence is TGCAGTGCTCAAAACGGACAGCTCAATCAGCCCCAGCATTTT. The rearrangement uses TRBV20-1 and TRBJ1-5; tentatively, D is TRBD1 (6 bases). The CDR3 consists of 14 residues. Germline CDR1 DFQATT, CDR2 SNEGSKA (reference sequence). V was shortened by 5 bases and J by 3 bases, with 14 bases between the two germline ends.